This T cell receptor beta chain was observed in a study of T cells in localized non-small cell lung cancer. Study-wide results and caveats: Among the top 100 tumor clones, a median around 50 appeared in adjacent lung. Adjacent uninvolved lung had the highest clonality, suggesting focused antigen responses.

As for this clone: What it binds is not known. One junction end does not reproduce the germline sequence, and a read error may be involved.

The table came from immunoSEQ multiplex PCR; TCRdb's copy has only in-frame clones and leaves some out. The sample comprises about 25,000 clones, approximately 86% of which are singletons, and 13% to 15% rests with the top ten. CDR3 length: 11 residues. Germline lookup yields CDR1 SGHNT and CDR2 YYREEE (reference sequence). The gene calls are TRBV5-4 and TRBJ2-7; the D gene is possibly TRBD1 (6 bases). The sample here was peripheral blood, taken before any cancer treatment. The sequence came from a female donor at least 60 years old with stage I lung adenocarcinoma. DNA for the CDR3: TGTGCCAGCAGCGCCGGGACAAAAAGGATCTTC. Its translation: CASSAGTKRIF.